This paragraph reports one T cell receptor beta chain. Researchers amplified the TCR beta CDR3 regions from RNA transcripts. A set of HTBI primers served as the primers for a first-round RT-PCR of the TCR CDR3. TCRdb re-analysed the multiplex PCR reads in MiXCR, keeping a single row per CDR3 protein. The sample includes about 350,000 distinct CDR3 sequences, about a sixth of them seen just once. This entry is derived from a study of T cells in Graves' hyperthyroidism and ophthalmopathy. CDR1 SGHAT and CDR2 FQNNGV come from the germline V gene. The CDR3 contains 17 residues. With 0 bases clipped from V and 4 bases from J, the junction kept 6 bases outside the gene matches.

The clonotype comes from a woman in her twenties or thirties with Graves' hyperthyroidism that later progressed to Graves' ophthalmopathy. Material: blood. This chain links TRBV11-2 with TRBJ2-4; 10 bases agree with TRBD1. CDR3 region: CASSLERGGQGKNIQYF. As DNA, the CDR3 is TGTGCCAGCAGCTTAGAACGTGGGGGACAGGGGAAAAACATTCAGTACTTC.